What follows are 18 T cell receptor beta chains derived from one specimen sequenced in a study of shared clonotypes between healthy human individuals. Some clones are missing from TCRdb's copy, which holds only in-frame ones; the method was immunoSEQ multiplex PCR. Of about 230,000 clones listed, about 65% are singletons. Sequenced sample: memory CD4+ T cells sorted from blood. Subset here: CD45RA-negative fraction. The receptor set was obtained from a man younger than 45 in good health.

This clone was recorded once. The gene calls are TRBV7-9 and TRBJ2-7, with TRBD1 matching over 10 bases. V was pared by 3 bases and J by 6 bases, with 8 bases of the junction left unmatched. CDR1 is SEHNR, CDR2 FQNEAQ, per germline (reference sequence). CDR3 length: 15 residues. The CDR3 spells CASSFNPDRGSEQYF. In nucleotides, the CDR3 is TGTGCCAGCAGCTTTAATCCGGACAGGGGGTCCGAGCAGTACTTC.

The J gene is TRBJ2-2, the V gene TRBV2; 10 bases are a match to TRBD1. The CDR3 spans 14 residues. The V and J ends lost 6 bases and 5 bases, in that order; junction bases with no gene match: 3. Germline CDR1 and CDR2: SNHLY and FYNNEI. The CDR3 region is CASSVDRGTGELFF. In DNA, the CDR3 is TGTGCCAGCAGCGTGGACAGGGGGACCGGGGAGCTGTTTTTT.

This clone has just a few counts. The V and J genes are TRBV11-3 and TRBJ2-1; no firm D call. The CDR3 totals 14 residues. Germline lookup yields CDR1 SGHNT and CDR2 YENEEA. Trimming cost V 4 bases and J 12 bases, with 19 bases left between them. CDR3 sequence (DNA): TGTGCCAGCAGCTCGTCGGGCCCTTGGGCCGCGCAGTTCTTC. Translation gives CASSSSGPWAAQFF.

This clone was detected a few times. The chain recombines TRBV19 with TRBJ2-1, with 8 bases that match TRBD1. Trimming cost V 5 bases and J 7 bases; bases outside gene matches: 4. There are 13 residues in the CDR3. Germline CDR1 and CDR2: LNHDA and SQIVND (reference sequence). CDR3 region: CASSSRDRNEQFF. In nucleotides, the CDR3 is TGTGCCAGTAGTTCCCGGGACAGGAATGAGCAGTTCTTC.

The chain uses TRBV7-2 and TRBJ2-7; TRBD2 matches at 9 bases. Losses at the gene ends were 5 bases for V and 3 bases for J; bases not matched to a gene: 5. The CDR3 loop spans 14 amino acids. The V gene's germline CDR1 is SGHTA and CDR2 FQGNSA. CDR3 amino acids: CASSPGTSYYEQYF. CDR3 in DNA: TGTGCCAGCAGCCCCGGGACTAGCTACTACGAGCAGTACTTC.

This chain joins TRBV18 and TRBJ1-1, with 7 bases that match TRBD1. Germline CDR1 KGHSH, CDR2 LQKENI. This CDR3 is 15 amino acids long. With 3 bases clipped from V and 5 bases from J, the junction kept 9 bases outside the gene matches. Here the CDR3 reads CASSPSAGGLTEAFF. CDR3 sequence (DNA): TGTGCCAGCTCACCCTCGGCAGGGGGTTTAACTGAAGCTTTCTTT.

The V gene is TRBV9, the J gene TRBJ1-2; 8 bases are shared with TRBD1. The CDR3 totals 15 residues. CDR1 is SGDLS, CDR2 YYNGEE, per germline. The V and J ends lost 3 bases and 4 bases, in that order; junction bases with no gene match: 8. The CDR3 loop is CASSEGAGGIYGYTF. The CDR3 region has the DNA TGTGCCAGCAGCGAGGGGGCAGGGGGCATCTATGGCTACACCTTC.

The chain employs TRBV10-3 and TRBJ2-5, with TRBD2 matching over 10 bases. Trimming removed 10 bases from V and 0 bases from J; junction bases left unmatched: 5. Germline assignment: CDR1 ENHRY and CDR2 SYGVKD. This CDR3 is built from 14 residues. The CDR3 loop reads CATSLAGYQETQYF. CDR3 sequence (DNA): TGTGCCACTTCACTAGCGGGATACCAAGAGACCCAGTACTTC.

A word on this clone: At one end, the junction sequence differs from germline, possibly due to a read error. The rearrangement joins TRBV29-1 to TRBJ1-2; no clear D. CDR3 length: 11 residues. CDR1 and CDR2 from the germline V gene are SQVTM and ANQGSEA. CDR3 coding DNA: TGCAGCGTTGAGGCGGAGGCAGGAGGAGGCTTC. Protein product: CSVEAEAGGGF. Full variable domain (outside the CDR3, taken from reference TRBV29-1 and TRBJ1-2): SAVISQKPSRDICQRGTSLTIQCQVDSQVTMMFWYRQQPGQSLTLIATANQGSEATYESGFVIDKFPISRPNLTFSTLTVSNMSPEDSSIYLCSVEAEAGGGFGSGTRLTVV.

In nucleotides, the CDR3 is TGTGCCAGCAGCTTAGTGGTATCACTAGCGGGAGTGGCCGAGCAGTACTTC. Its protein product is CASSLVVSLAGVAEQYF. The J gene is TRBJ2-7, the V gene TRBV7-2; 11 bases are shared with TRBD2. The CDR3 spans 17 residues. The junction had 11 bases not matched to a gene; V was cut back by 1 base and J by 6 bases. CDR1 is SGHTA and CDR2 is FQGNSA in the germline V gene.

On this clone: Other DNA sequences in the same sample also yield this CDR3. The chain carries TRBV29-1 and TRBJ1-1; 8 positions agree with TRBD1. With V trimmed by 4 bases and J by 5 bases, 6 bases remained unmatched. The CDR3 runs to 13 residues. Per the germline V gene, CDR1 is SQVTM and CDR2 is ANQGSEA. This chain's CDR3 is CSVGQGADTEAFF. The CDR3 DNA sequence: TGCAGCGTTGGTCAGGGGGCTGATACTGAAGCTTTCTTT.

The chain is built from TRBV18 and TRBJ1-4; 10 nucleotides line up with TRBD1. V was pared by 3 bases and J by 8 bases, with 12 bases of the junction left unmatched. Germline V gene sequence: CDR1 KGHSH, CDR2 LQKENI. The CDR3 contains 17 residues. CDR3 coding DNA: TGTGCCAGCTCACCCGAACAAATGACAGGGGGCAGGGAAAAACTGTTTTTT. Residues: CASSPEQMTGGREKLFF.

V and J are TRBV6-1 and TRBJ1-5, with 7 bases fitting TRBD1. The V segment lost 6 bases and the J segment 1 base; nucleotides outside the gene matches: 6. The CDR3 totals 15 residues. The germline V gene has CDR1 MNHNS and CDR2 SASEGT. The CDR3 is CASSNRGLSNQPQHF. The DNA of the CDR3 is TGTGCCAGCAGCAACAGGGGTTTAAGCAATCAGCCCCAGCATTTT.

This sequence joins TRBV27 and TRBJ2-3, with 7 positions matching TRBD1. Germline V CDR1 and CDR2: MNHEY, SMNVEV (reference sequence). V shed 5 bases and J 2 bases; nucleotides not matched to a gene: 10. This CDR3 contains 16 residues. This chain's CDR3 is CASSRRQGGATDTQYF. The CDR3, as DNA: TGTGCCAGCAGTCGGAGACAGGGTGGGGCCACAGATACGCAGTATTTT.

Here the CDR3 reads CASKREVPSGNTIYF. The DNA for the CDR3 is TGTGCCAGCAAGCGGGAGGTGCCCTCTGGAAACACCATATATTTT. The rearrangement links TRBV2 to TRBJ1-3; unclear D gene. There are 15 residues in the CDR3. Germline V gives CDR1 SNHLY, CDR2 FYNNEI. The V gene lost 7 bases and the J gene lost 0 bases, with 13 bases spanning the gap.

The CDR3 loop reads CASRPRQGANYGYTF. DNA for the CDR3: TGTGCCAGCAGGCCAAGACAGGGTGCCAACTATGGCTACACCTTC. The V call is TRBV5-4, the J call TRBJ1-2, with 7 bases lining up with TRBD1. This CDR3 has 15 amino acids. The junction had 9 bases not matched to a gene; V was cut back by 5 bases and J by 2 bases. The germline V gene has CDR1 SGHNT and CDR2 YYREEE (reference sequence).

CDR3 in amino acids: CASSFPGGSQPQHF. The CDR3, as DNA: TGTGCCAGCAGCTTTCCAGGGGGCAGTCAGCCCCAGCATTTT. The V gene is TRBV5-8, the J gene TRBJ1-5, with 8 bases that match TRBD1. The CDR3 is made up of 14 amino acids. Trimming took 2 bases from V and 6 from J; bases not matched to a gene: 4. Germline lookup yields CDR1 SGHTS and CDR2 YDEGEE.

The chain has TRBV27 and TRBJ2-7; TRBD1 agrees at 7 bases. Losses at the gene ends were 6 bases for V and 3 bases for J; bases not matched to a gene: 8. The CDR3 is 14 residues long. The germline V gene has CDR1 MNHEY and CDR2 SMNVEV (reference sequence). CDR3 nucleotide sequence: TGTGCCAGCAGCGCTTGGGACAGCAACTACGAGCAGTACTTC. Residues: CASSAWDSNYEQYF.